The 4 T cell receptor beta chains below were found in one sample sequenced in a study of CD8 T cells in ankylosing spondylitis. From the 5' RACE reads, TCRdb called clonotypes with MiXCR, one entry per CDR3 protein. Here the sample spans about 260,000 distinct CDR3 sequences, roughly 25% being singletons. Source material: blood, either unsorted or a sorted T cell fraction (not recorded which). The source of these receptors is a male donor with ankylosing spondylitis or in good health (not recorded which).

This clonotype was seen only a few times. This chain uses TRBV20-1 with TRBJ2-7; TRBD2 is a possible D gene (5 bases). The CDR3 spans 14 residues. V was trimmed by 1 base and J by 2 bases, leaving 12 bases between them. CDR1 is DFQATT and CDR2 is SNEGSKA in the germline V gene (reference sequence). The CDR3 here is CSARVTGIPYEQYF. The CDR3 coding sequence is TGCAGTGCTAGAGTAACGGGGATACCCTACGAGCAGTACTTC.

This clonotype was counted between two and nine times. The rearrangement links TRBV5-5 to TRBJ1-2; no definite D call. CDR1 and CDR2 (germline): SGHKS, YYEKEE (reference sequence). The germline V and J ends were trimmed by 5 bases and 6 bases, with 14 bases remaining between them. The CDR3 loop spans 13 amino acids. The CDR3 DNA is TGTGCCAGCAGGCCGAGGCGGTCGGATGGCTACACCTTC. This sequence encodes CASRPRRSDGYTF.

This clonotype was seen at least ten times. The chain is built from TRBV5-6 and TRBJ2-3; 8 positions match TRBD2. The CDR3 has 15 amino acids. V shed 4 bases and J 2 bases; nucleotides not matched to a gene: 6. Germline V gene lookup returns CDR1 SGHDT and CDR2 YYEEEE. In nucleotides, the CDR3 is TGTGCCAGCAGCCCCGGGACTAGGTTCACAGATACGCAGTATTTT. This codes for CASSPGTRFTDTQYF. The whole variable domain, remainder taken from reference TRBV5-6 and TRBJ2-3, is DAGVTQSPTHLIKTRGQQVTLRCSPKSGHDTVSWYQQALGQGPQFIFQYYEEEERQRGNFPDRFSGHQFPNYSSELNVNALLLGDSALYLCASSPGTRFTDTQYFGPGTRLTVL.

This clonotype was observed a few times. The chain joins TRBV2 to TRBJ2-4, with 8 nucleotides matching TRBD1. Germline CDR1 and CDR2: SNHLY and FYNNEI. With V trimmed by 5 bases and J by 8 bases, 8 bases remained unmatched. The CDR3 is 14 residues long. The CDR3 sequence is CASSQDRGRDIQYF. CDR3 sequence (DNA): TGTGCCAGCAGTCAAGACAGGGGACGGGACATTCAGTACTTC.